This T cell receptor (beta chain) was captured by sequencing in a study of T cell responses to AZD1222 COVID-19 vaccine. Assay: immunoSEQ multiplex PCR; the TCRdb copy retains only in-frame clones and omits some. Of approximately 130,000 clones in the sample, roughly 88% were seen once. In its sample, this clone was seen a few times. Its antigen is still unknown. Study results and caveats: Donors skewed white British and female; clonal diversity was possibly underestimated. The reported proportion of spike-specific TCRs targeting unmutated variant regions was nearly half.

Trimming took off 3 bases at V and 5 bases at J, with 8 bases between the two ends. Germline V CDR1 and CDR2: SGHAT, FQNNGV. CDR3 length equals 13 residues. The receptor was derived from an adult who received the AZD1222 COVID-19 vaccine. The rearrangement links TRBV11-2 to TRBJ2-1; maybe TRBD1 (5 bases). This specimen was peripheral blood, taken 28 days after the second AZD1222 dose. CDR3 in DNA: TGTGCCAGCAGCTTGGACAAACACAATGAGCAGTTCTTC. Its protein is CASSLDKHNEQFF.